This T cell receptor (beta chain) was identified in a study of blood T cell repertoires in COVID-19. At the level of the study: Samples representing acute and convalescent COVID-19 were sourced from the United States, Italy and Spain. Sources were T cells, B-cell-depleted T cells, or PBMCs; the material itself was cDNA or gDNA.

Adults between roughly 18 and 95 years of age took part from 20 to 25 US areas. V gave up 3 bases and J gave up 8 bases, with 7 bases separating them. Germline-derived CDR1 and CDR2 are LNHDA and SQIVND (reference sequence). The CDR3 loop spans 11 amino acids. Libraries were prepared by immunoSEQ multiplex PCR; TCRdb keeps only in-frame clonotypes and omits some of them. In the table there are about 320,000 clones, around 90% of which are singletons. Material for sequencing was PBMCs or T cells enriched from blood (not recorded which). The TCR sequence derives from a woman younger than 45 who had recovered from COVID-19. The chain couples TRBV19 to TRBJ1-2; D perhaps matches TRBD1 (5 bases). CDR3 sequence (DNA): TGTGCCAGTAGTATTCCAGGGGGCTACACCTTC. Amino acids: CASSIPGGYTF.